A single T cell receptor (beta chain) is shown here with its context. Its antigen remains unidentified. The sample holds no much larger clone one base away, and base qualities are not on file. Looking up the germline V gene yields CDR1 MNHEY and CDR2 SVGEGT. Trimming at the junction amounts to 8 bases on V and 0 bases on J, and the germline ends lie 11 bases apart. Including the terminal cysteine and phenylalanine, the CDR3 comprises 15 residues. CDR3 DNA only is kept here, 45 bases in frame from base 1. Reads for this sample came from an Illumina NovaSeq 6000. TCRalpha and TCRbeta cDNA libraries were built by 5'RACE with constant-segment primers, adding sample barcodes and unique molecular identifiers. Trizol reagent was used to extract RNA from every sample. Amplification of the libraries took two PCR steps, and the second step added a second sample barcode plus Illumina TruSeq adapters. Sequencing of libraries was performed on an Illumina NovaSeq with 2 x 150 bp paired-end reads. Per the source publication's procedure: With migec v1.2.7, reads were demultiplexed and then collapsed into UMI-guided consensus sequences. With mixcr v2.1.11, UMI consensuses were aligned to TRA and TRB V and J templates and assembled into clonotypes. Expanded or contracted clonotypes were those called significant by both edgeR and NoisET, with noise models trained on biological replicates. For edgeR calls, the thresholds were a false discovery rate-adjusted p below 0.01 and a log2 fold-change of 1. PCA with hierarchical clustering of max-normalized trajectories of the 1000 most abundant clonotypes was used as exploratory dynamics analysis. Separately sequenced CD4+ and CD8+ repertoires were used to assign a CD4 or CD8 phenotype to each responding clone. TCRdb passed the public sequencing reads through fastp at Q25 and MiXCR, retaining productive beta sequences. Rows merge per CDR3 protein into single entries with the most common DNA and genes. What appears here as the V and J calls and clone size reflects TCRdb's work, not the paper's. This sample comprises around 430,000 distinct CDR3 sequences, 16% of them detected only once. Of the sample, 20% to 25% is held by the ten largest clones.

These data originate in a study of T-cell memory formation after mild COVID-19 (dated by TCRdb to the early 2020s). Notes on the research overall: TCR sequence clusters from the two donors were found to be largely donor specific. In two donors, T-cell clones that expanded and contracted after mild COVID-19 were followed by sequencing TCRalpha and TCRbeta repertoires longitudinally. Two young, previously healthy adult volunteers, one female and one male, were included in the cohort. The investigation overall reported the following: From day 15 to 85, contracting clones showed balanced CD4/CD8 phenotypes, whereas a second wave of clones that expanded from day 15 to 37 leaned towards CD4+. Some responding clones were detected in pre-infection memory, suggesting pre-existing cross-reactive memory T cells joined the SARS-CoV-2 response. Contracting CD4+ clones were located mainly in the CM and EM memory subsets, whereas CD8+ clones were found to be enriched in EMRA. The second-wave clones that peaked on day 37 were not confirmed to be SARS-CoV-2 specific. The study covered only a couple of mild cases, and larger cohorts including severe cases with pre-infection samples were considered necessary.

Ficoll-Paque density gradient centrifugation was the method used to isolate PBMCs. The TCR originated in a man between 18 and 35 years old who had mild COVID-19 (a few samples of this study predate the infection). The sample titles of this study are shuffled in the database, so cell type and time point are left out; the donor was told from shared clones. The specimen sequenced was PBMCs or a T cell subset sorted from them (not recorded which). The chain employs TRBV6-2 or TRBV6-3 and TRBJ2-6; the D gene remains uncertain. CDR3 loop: CASASLYSGANVLTF. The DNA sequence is TGTGCCAGCGCTTCCCTCTACTCTGGGGCCAACGTCCTGACTTTC.